Listed here is a single T cell receptor (beta chain). This sample stems from a study of CD8+ T cells in alopecia areata. Treatment: oral pan-JAK inhibitor, 5-10 mg twice daily. TCR sequencing used cDNA made by reverse transcription of extracted RNA. The protocol was immunoSEQ multiplex PCR, while the TCRdb copy is restricted to in-frame clones and leaves out a portion. The sample lists about 270,000 clones; 60% were seen once. CDR1 SGHRS and CDR2 YFSETQ come from the germline V gene. V lost 0 bases and J lost 7, with 11 bases in between. The CDR3 has 14 residues. The sequencing here drew on CD4+ T cells sorted from blood, taken at approximately week 51, from a patient treated with tofacitinib. The chain recombines TRBV5-1 with TRBJ1-5; D perhaps matches TRBD1 (5 bases). The source of this sequence is a human donor with alopecia areata. CDR3 in DNA: TGCGCCAGCAGCTTGGAGGCAGGGCGGCAGCCCCAGCATTTT. This gives the protein CASSLEAGRQPQHF.